This T cell receptor (beta chain) was captured by sequencing in a study of beta chain features in type 1 diabetes (dated by TCRdb to 2016 to 2018). Some background on the complete study: Patients and healthy donors did not differ in mean age, gender distribution, total cell number or subset yield. The study compared the TCRB repertoires of sorted circulating CD4+ T cell subsets in recently diagnosed type 1 diabetes patients with those in matched healthy donors. Naive and central memory subsets were obtained from all 30 or so donors, but regulatory and stem cell-like memory subsets were isolated from only 8 patients and roughly eight healthy donors. Across all samples, about 110 million sorted cells were examined, and cell number per subset correlated strongly with RNA yield. What the work shows at the level of the full study, not this receptor alone: Only small numbers of individuals were included in the HLA sub-analyses, which left unresolved whether HLA type had any influence on TCRB rearrangement. At VDJ recombination sites, patients with type 1 diabetes made fewer insertions and deleted more nucleotides, a pattern implying thymic rearrangement abnormalities. PCR might favor shorter templates, but patient and control samples were amplified and corrected together, so any skew would affect both groups equally. Naive, central memory and regulatory TCRB repertoires appeared to be more alike among patients than among healthy donors. Type 1 diabetes patients showed a moderate but significant shortening of TCRB CDR3 length in all four CD4+ subsets. Sequencing cDNA rather than genomic DNA could over-represent highly expressing activated cells, although activation and CD3 levels did not differ between groups.

The High Capacity cDNA Reverse Transcription Kit was used to reverse transcribe all of the isolated RNA, meaning that expressed TCRB transcripts were what got sequenced. Naive, central memory and regulatory T cell samples underwent deep immunoSEQ sequencing, averaging roughly 3.4 million total reads per sample. Sorted cells were lysed in RLT buffer and RNA was extracted with DNase-treated RNeasy Micro or Mini kits, depending on cell number. Each cell subset was processed on its own to prevent cross-contamination, while patient and healthy donor samples were processed together. Using the immunoSEQ multiplex PCR, TCRB sequences were amplified from cDNA into 87-bp fragments spanning the CDR3 region. Sequencing of the amplicons was done on the Illumina HiSeq platform. In the paper's pipeline: PCR bias was computationally corrected using synthetic template baselines, reads within Hamming distance 2 were collapsed, and singletons that could not be merged were discarded. By aligning reads against IMGT, V, D and J genes, CDR3 length, and insertions or deletions at six rearrangement sites were assigned. Within each subset, clonotype counts were normalized to sorted cell number, and only after that were true diversity and Gini coefficients computed with the tcR R package. The overlap coefficient, calculated on TCRB nucleotide sequences, was used to quantify repertoire sharing. As a proxy for the pre-selection repertoire, out-of-frame TCRB sequences from naive cells were analyzed. TCRdb mirrors the immuneACCESS table, restricted to in-frame sequences. Some clones are absent from its copies; in checked studies, under half trace to an unresolved V gene, and the reason for the others is unknown. The DNA gave D and trimming, while V, J and clone size come from that table. Recorded for this sample are 600,000 or so clones; about 14% of them occurred a single time. The ten largest clones represent approximately 0.043% of the sample.

The germline V gene yields SQVTM for CDR1 and ANQGSEA for CDR2. Relative to germline, V is missing 6 bases and J is missing 8 bases, with 13 bases of the junction outside any gene match. The CDR3 numbers 15 residues from cysteine through phenylalanine. The retained sequence is limited to the CDR3, 45 bases, with the frame set at the first base. A single peripheral blood draw of approximately 0.11 L on average was collected from each donor into heparinised tubes. A BD FACSAria II and a panel including CD45RO, CCR7, CD25, CD127, CD95 and CD27 were used to sort naive, central memory, regulatory and stem cell-like memory CD4+ T cells. All sorted populations exceeded 95% purity. Right away, PBMCs were isolated by Lymphoprep density gradient centrifugation and were stained directly, with no culture step. Samples were stained and sorted in pairs, with one healthy donor and one patient per experiment, so that batch effects were minimized.

Remarks on this clone: No antigen is known for it. The record has no base qualities; no much larger clone is one base away.

The receptor comes from a man younger than 30 with type 1 diabetes. The rearrangement joined TRBV29-1 to TRBJ2-4, and TRBD1 matches 10 of the central bases. Material for sequencing was naive CD4+ T cells from blood. The label giving this sample's cell subset or site can be read as: true naive CD4+ T cells. Read as DNA, the sequence is TGCAGCGTGGCCGGGACAGGGGCTTCTGTGGACATTCAGTACTTC. Protein translation: CSVAGTGASVDIQYF.